This TCR beta chain was obtained from a study of tumor-infiltrating lymphocytes in primary liver carcinoma. With a constant-region primer, TCR beta cDNA was made from 400 to 550 ng of total RNA. Three nested multiplex PCR rounds of slightly modified ARM-PCR generated TCR beta libraries. Forward primers for TRBV1-TRBV30 and a C-beta reverse primer served the first two PCR rounds, at about 9 cycles each. One entry per CDR3 protein, called by TCRdb with MiXCR from the multiplex PCR reads. The repertoire consists of roughly 22,000 distinct CDR3 sequences, with approximately 80% occurring once and the leading ten covering 35% to 40%. Both RNA and DNA were isolated together from about 21-30 mg of bulk tissue that had not been sorted. Patients were chronically HBV-infected and treatment-naive. Each tumor specimen held more than 75% viable tumor cells. This CDR3 comprises 15 residues. In germline, CDR1 is SGHAT, CDR2 FQNNGV.

This clonotype was observed a single time. One junction end does not reproduce the germline sequence, and a read error may be involved. The sequencing input was liver tumor tissue from sampling region 2. This sample's subset: tumor region T2, inferior pole. The TCR originated in a woman in her twenties or thirties with primary liver carcinoma and hepatitis B virus infection. V gene TRBV11-2 combines with J gene TRBJ2-3; no clear D gene. In DNA form, the CDR3 reads TGTGCCGGCAGCTTAGCAGCGAGGAGCACAGATACGCAGTATTTT. This sequence encodes CAGSLAARSTDTQYF. The entire variable domain, with the rest obtained from reference TRBV11-2 and TRBJ2-3, is as follows: EAGVAQSPRYKIIEKRQSVAFWCNPISGHATLYWYQQILGQGPKLLIQFQNNGVVDDSQLPKDRFSAERLKGVDSTLKIQPAKLEDSAVYLCAGSLAARSTDTQYFGPGTRLTVL.